This TCR beta chain was profiled in a study of blood T cell repertoires in COVID-19. A Seattle source enrolled patients during active infection and followed them longitudinally. V was pared by 3 bases and J by 3 bases, with 8 bases between. CDR3 size: 13 residues. The germline gives CDR1 LNHDA, CDR2 SQIVND (reference sequence). Assay used: immunoSEQ multiplex PCR; TCRdb lists only in-frame clones, some missing. The repertoire holds about 96,000 clones, with over 85% as singletons. Sequencing was carried out using peripheral blood. V is TRBV19 and J is TRBJ1-2; TRBD1 might be the D (6 bases). The source of this sequence is a human donor with COVID-19, enrolled during active disease. The donor label of this sample is uncertain. The CDR3 spells CASSISGDYGYTF. The CDR3, as DNA: TGTGCCAGTAGTATTTCAGGGGACTATGGCTACACCTTC.